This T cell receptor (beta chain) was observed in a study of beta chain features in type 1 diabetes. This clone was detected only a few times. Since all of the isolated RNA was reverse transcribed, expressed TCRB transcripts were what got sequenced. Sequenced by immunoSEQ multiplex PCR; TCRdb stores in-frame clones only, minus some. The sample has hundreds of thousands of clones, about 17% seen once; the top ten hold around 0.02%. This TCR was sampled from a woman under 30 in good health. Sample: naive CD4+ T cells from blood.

This CDR3 reads CASSVGQDNEQFF. CDR3 DNA sequence: TGTGCCAGCAGTGTGGGACAGGACAATGAGCAGTTCTTC. The chain employs TRBV28 and TRBJ2-1, with 8 positions matching TRBD1. Trimming cost V 5 bases and J 5 bases; bases outside gene matches: 2. The germline V gene encodes CDR1 MDHEN and CDR2 SYDVKM. The CDR3 has 13 amino acids. Looking up the rest from reference TRBV28 and TRBJ2-1 gives the full variable domain: DVKVTQSSRYLVKRTGEKVFLECVQDMDHENMFWYRQDPGLGLRLIYFSYDVKMKEKGDIPEGYSVSREKKERFSLILESASTNQTSMYLCASSVGQDNEQFFGPGTRLTVL.